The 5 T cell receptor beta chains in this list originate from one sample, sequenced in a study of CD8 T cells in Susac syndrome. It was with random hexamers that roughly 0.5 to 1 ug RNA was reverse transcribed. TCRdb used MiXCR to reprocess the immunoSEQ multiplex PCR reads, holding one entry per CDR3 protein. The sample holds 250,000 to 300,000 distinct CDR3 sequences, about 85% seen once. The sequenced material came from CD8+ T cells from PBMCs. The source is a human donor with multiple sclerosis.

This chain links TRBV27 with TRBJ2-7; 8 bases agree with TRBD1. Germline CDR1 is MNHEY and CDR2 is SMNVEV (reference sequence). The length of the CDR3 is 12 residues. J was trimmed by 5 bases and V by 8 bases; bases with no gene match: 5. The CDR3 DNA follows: TGTGCCAGCGGGGACAGGCCGGACGAGCAGTACTTC. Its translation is CASGDRPDEQYF.

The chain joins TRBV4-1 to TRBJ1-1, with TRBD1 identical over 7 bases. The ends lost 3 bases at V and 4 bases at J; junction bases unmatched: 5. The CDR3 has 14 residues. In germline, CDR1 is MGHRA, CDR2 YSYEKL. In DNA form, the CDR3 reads TGCGCCAGCAGCCAGGAGACAGGGCCCACTGAAGCTTTCTTT. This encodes CASSQETGPTEAFF.

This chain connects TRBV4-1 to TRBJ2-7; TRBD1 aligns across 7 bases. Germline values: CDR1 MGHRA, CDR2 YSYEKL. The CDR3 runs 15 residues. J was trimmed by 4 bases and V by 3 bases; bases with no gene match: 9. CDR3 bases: TGCGCCAGCAGCCACACTAGACAGGGTCGTTACGAGCAGTACTTC. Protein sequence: CASSHTRQGRYEQYF.

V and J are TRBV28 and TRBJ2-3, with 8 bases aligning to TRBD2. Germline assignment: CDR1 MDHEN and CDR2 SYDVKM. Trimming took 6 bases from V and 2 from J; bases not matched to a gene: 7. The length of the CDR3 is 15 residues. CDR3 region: CASRDTSGHTDTQYF. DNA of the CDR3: TGTGCCAGCAGAGATACTAGCGGACACACAGATACGCAGTATTTT. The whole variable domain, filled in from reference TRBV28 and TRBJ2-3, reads DVKVTQSSRYLVKRTGEKVFLECVQDMDHENMFWYRQDPGLGLRLIYFSYDVKMKEKGDIPEGYSVSREKKERFSLILESASTNQTSMYLCASRDTSGHTDTQYFGPGTRLTVL.

CDR3 coding DNA: TGTGCCAGCAGAGGGCCCGGACGACACAATGAGCAGTTCTTC. Protein: CASRGPGRHNEQFF. This chain links TRBV2 with TRBJ2-1, with unresolved D. This CDR3 comprises 14 residues. V lost 6 bases to trimming and J lost 5 bases, with 14 bases between them. Germline CDR1 is SNHLY and CDR2 is FYNNEI.